The rows below give T cell receptor beta chains drawn from one sample of a study of blood T cell repertoires in COVID-19. Using immunoSEQ multiplex PCR, the repertoire was profiled, and TCRdb retains in-frame clones only, with some absent. The sample holds about 120,000 clones, around 80% seen once. Sequences were obtained from peripheral blood. These receptors came from a man between 65 and 80 years old with active or convalescent COVID-19. Both conserved end residues are part of each CDR3. The order of the fields is V gene, CDR3 length, D gene, clone size, J gene, CDR3 protein, CDR3 DNA. D genes are given only for firm matches. Expanded clones are given a class, and other clones once, few, many or no size at all.

TRBV18	16	.	.	TRBJ2-2	CASSPRQAGNTGELFF	TGTGCCAGCTCACCACGGCAGGCGGGGAACACCGGGGAGCTGTTTTTT
TRBV3-1/TRBV3-2	16	TRBD1	.	TRBJ1-2	CASSHGTGGLVRGYTF	TGTGCCAGCAGCCACGGGACAGGGGGGCTCGTAAGGGGCTACACCTTC
TRBV14	16	TRBD1	.	TRBJ1-1	CASSHGTALVGTEAFF	TGTGCCAGCAGCCACGGGACAGCCCTAGTAGGCACTGAAGCTTTCTTT
TRBV9	15	.	.	TRBJ2-5	CASSVATSGKETQYF	TGTGCCAGCAGCGTAGCTACCAGCGGAAAAGAGACCCAGTACTTC
TRBV11-2	16	TRBD2	.	TRBJ2-7	CASSLDSGRGSYEQYF	TGTGCCAGCAGCTTAGACTCCGGGAGGGGTTCCTACGAGCAGTACTTC
TRBV4-2	12	.	once	TRBJ2-7	CASSPGPYEQYF	TGTGCCAGCAGCCCAGGCCCATACGAGCAGTACTTC
TRBV24-1	11	.	.	TRBJ1-1	CATSAQDEAFF	TGTGCCACCAGTGCCCAGGATGAAGCTTTCTTT
TRBV6-6	15	TRBD1	.	TRBJ2-3	CASSDRDRGTDTQYF	TGTGCCAGCAGTGACCGGGACAGGGGCACAGATACGCAGTATTTT
TRBV7-8	14	TRBD1	.	TRBJ2-4	CASSFQTGGNIQYF	TGTGCCAGCAGCTTCCAGACAGGGGGAAACATTCAGTACTTC
TRBV29-1	13	TRBD2	.	TRBJ2-1	CSPWREGQSEQFF	TGCAGCCCCTGGCGGGAGGGCCAGAGTGAGCAGTTCTTC
TRBV5-1	16	TRBD2	.	TRBJ2-1	CASSLLASGSYNEQFF	TGCGCCAGCAGCTTGTTGGCTAGCGGGTCCTACAATGAGCAGTTCTTC
TRBV7-9	15	TRBD2	.	TRBJ2-1	CASSTSSGGYNEQFF	TGTGCCAGCAGCACAAGCTCGGGGGGTTACAATGAGCAGTTCTTC
TRBV19	14	TRBD1	.	TRBJ1-5	CASKQTGIYQPQHF	TGTGCCAGTAAACAGACAGGGATCTATCAGCCCCAGCATTTT
TRBV2	15	TRBD1	.	TRBJ1-6	CASSWGNRGNSPLHF	TGTGCCAGCAGTTGGGGGAACAGGGGGAATTCACCCCTCCACTTT
TRBV2	14	TRBD1	few	TRBJ1-5	CASSVYRGNQPQHF	TGTGCCAGCAGTGTATACAGGGGAAATCAGCCCCAGCATTTT
TRBV7-6	14	.	.	TRBJ2-7	CASSVTGEKGEQYF	TGTGCCAGCAGCGTCACCGGGGAGAAAGGCGAGCAGTACTTC
TRBV7-2	15	.	.	TRBJ2-4	CASSSSRATKNIQYF	TGTGCCAGCAGCTCCTCCAGGGCGACCAAAAACATTCAGTACTTC
TRBV7-2	12	.	once	TRBJ1-2	CASSLDSRGYTF	TGTGCCAGCAGCTTAGACAGTCGAGGCTACACCTTC
TRBV14	23	TRBD2	.	TRBJ2-7	CASSSLIPFIRSGIQRSSYEQYF	TGTGCCAGCAGCAGCCTAATCCCCTTTATTCGGAGCGGGATTCAAAGGAGCTCCTACGAGCAGTACTTC
TRBV9	15	.	few	TRBJ2-2	CASSVQTGNTGELFF	TGTGCCAGCAGCGTTCAGACAGGGAACACCGGGGAGCTGTTTTTT
TRBV9	15	.	.	TRBJ2-2	CASSLPAANTGELFF	TGTGCCAGCAGCCTTCCAGCGGCGAACACCGGGGAGCTGTTTTTT
TRBV9	17	TRBD1	once	TRBJ1-1	CASTPGTGAFMNTEAFF	TGTGCCAGCACCCCCGGGACAGGGGCTTTCATGAACACTGAAGCTTTCTTT
TRBV25-1	13	.	.	TRBJ2-7	CASSESGRYEQYF	TGTGCCAGCAGTGAATCAGGCCGCTACGAGCAGTACTTC
TRBV28	14	TRBD1	.	TRBJ1-5	CASSAGTGYQPQHF	TGTGCCAGCAGTGCTGGGACAGGGTATCAGCCCCAGCATTTT
TRBV3-1/TRBV3-2	16	TRBD2	few	TRBJ2-7	CASSHQLAGAAYEQYF	TGTGCCAGCAGCCACCAACTAGCGGGGGCCGCCTACGAGCAGTACTTC
TRBV7-2	14	TRBD1	.	TRBJ1-1	CASSGQGGNTEAFF	TGTGCCAGCAGCGGACAGGGGGGGAACACTGAAGCTTTCTTT
TRBV2	15	TRBD1	once	TRBJ1-2	CASRAGQGPDYGYTF	TGTGCCAGCAGGGCCGGACAGGGCCCAGACTATGGCTACACCTTC
TRBV10-1	19	TRBD1	.	TRBJ1-2	CASSVFDRGQGAIDYGYTF	TGCGCCAGCAGTGTATTTGACAGGGGACAGGGAGCTATAGACTATGGCTACACCTTC
TRBV6-1	17	.	.	TRBJ2-7	CASSEAVGGVAFYEQYF	TGTGCCAGCAGTGAAGCGGTCGGGGGAGTGGCTTTTTACGAGCAGTACTTC
TRBV2	12	TRBD2	once	TRBJ2-1	CARGLAEDEQFF	TGTGCCAGGGGACTAGCGGAGGATGAGCAGTTCTTC
TRBV19	18	TRBD1	.	TRBJ1-1	CASSIKAGGAGLNTEAFF	TGTGCCAGTAGTATCAAGGCAGGGGGCGCAGGGTTAAACACTGAAGCTTTCTTT
TRBV6-5	14	TRBD1	.	TRBJ2-7	CASSTGQGGGEQYF	TGTGCCAGCAGTACGGGACAGGGCGGCGGCGAGCAGTACTTC
TRBV7-3	13	.	.	TRBJ1-1	CASSLTRNTEAFF	TGTGCCAGCAGCCTAACGAGGAATACTGAAGCTTTCTTT
TRBV27	14	TRBD1	once	TRBJ2-7	CARPGQGSANEQYF	TGTGCAAGGCCGGGACAGGGTTCAGCCAACGAGCAGTACTTC
TRBV28	20	TRBD2	.	TRBJ2-1	CASSFRARLGLADNYNEQFF	TGTGCCAGCAGTTTTAGGGCTCGTTTGGGACTAGCGGATAACTACAATGAGCAGTTCTTC
TRBV4-3	15	.	.	TRBJ1-4	CASSHSGQIYEKLFF	TGCGCCAGCAGCCATTCTGGACAGATTTATGAAAAACTGTTTTTT
TRBV19	17	TRBD1	.	TRBJ2-5	CASSKGQGSPLQETQYF	TGTGCCAGTAGTAAGGGACAGGGGTCCCCCCTTCAAGAGACCCAGTACTTC
TRBV5-6	14	.	.	TRBJ1-3	CASSLGSSGNTIYF	TGTGCCAGCAGCTTGGGGAGCTCTGGAAACACCATATATTTT
TRBV7-6	16	.	.	TRBJ1-6	CASSYLEGSYNSPLHF	TGTGCCAGCAGCTACCTAGAGGGCTCCTATAATTCACCCCTCCACTTT
TRBV18	15	.	.	TRBJ1-1	CASSSATGQNTEAFF	TGTGCCAGCTCCTCGGCAACAGGGCAGAACACTGAAGCTTTCTTT
TRBV18	13	TRBD1	once	TRBJ1-1	CASSPPDRGEAFF	TGTGCCAGCTCACCGCCAGACAGGGGTGAAGCTTTCTTT
TRBV19	13	TRBD1	.	TRBJ1-5	CASSGTVHQPQHF	TGTGCCAGTAGCGGGACAGTCCATCAGCCCCAGCATTTT
TRBV7-3	13	.	few	TRBJ1-1	CASSLSQGTEAFF	TGTGCCAGCAGCTTATCCCAGGGCACTGAAGCTTTCTTT
TRBV5-4	16	TRBD2	.	TRBJ2-1	CASSNPGLAGGKEQFF	TGTGCCAGCAGTAACCCCGGACTAGCGGGAGGGAAAGAGCAGTTCTTC
TRBV18	13	.	.	TRBJ1-1	CASSPSQDTEAFF	TGTGCCAGCTCACCTTCCCAGGACACTGAAGCTTTCTTT
TRBV5-1	13	.	.	TRBJ1-1	CASSLGQATEAFF	TGCGCCAGCAGCTTGGGACAGGCCACTGAAGCTTTCTTT
TRBV7-9	13	.	.	TRBJ1-2	CASSSPAQTEYTF	TGTGCCAGCAGCTCACCGGCCCAGACTGAGTACACCTTC
TRBV7-7	18	TRBD2	.	TRBJ2-1	CASSPTSGRASSYNEQFF	TGTGCCAGCAGCCCTACTAGCGGGAGGGCCAGCTCCTACAATGAGCAGTTCTTC
TRBV7-2	14	TRBD2	.	TRBJ2-4	CASSPSAGQNIQYF	TGTGCCAGCAGCCCCTCAGCGGGACAAAACATTCAGTACTTC
TRBV2	14	.	few	TRBJ2-2	CASSATGFTGELFF	TGTGCCAGCAGTGCCACAGGCTTTACGGGGGAGCTGTTTTTT
TRBV29-1	16	TRBD1	.	TRBJ2-2	CSARASRTGFGGELFF	TGCAGCGCCCGCGCGTCGCGGACAGGCTTTGGCGGGGAGCTGTTTTTT
TRBV5-1	15	.	.	TRBJ1-6	CASSRSGERSSPLHF	TGCGCCAGCTCCCGGTCGGGTGAAAGGAGTTCACCCCTCCACTTT
TRBV7-2	16	TRBD2	.	TRBJ2-2	CASSSGLADLGRELFF	TGTGCCAGCAGCTCCGGACTAGCGGACTTAGGAAGGGAGCTGTTTTTT
TRBV5-1	14	.	.	TRBJ1-2	CASSVGTYNYGYTF	TGCGCCAGCAGCGTCGGGACTTACAACTATGGCTACACCTTC